The source of this T cell receptor (beta chain) is a study of T cell repertoires in cytomegalovirus infection. Study-wide background: Epitope selection comprised recently identified HLA-C-restricted CMV epitopes and well-studied HLA-B-restricted CMV epitopes.

MiXCR, run by TCRdb on the reads, gives a single entry per CDR3 protein. The sample lists just under 500,000 distinct CDR3 sequences; 25% to 35% were seen once. Many counts were recorded for this clonotype. What it binds is unknown. Germline-derived CDR1 and CDR2 are SGHTA and FQGNSA. The length of the CDR3 is 13 residues. V dropped 4 bases and J dropped 6 bases, with 12 bases sitting between them. The material sequenced was cultured PBMCs, taken from culture after CMV antigen stimulation. The origin of this receptor is a human donor in good health (CMV status not recorded). Some clones in this sample may be carry-over from other donors' samples. The chain recombines TRBV7-2 with TRBJ1-1; D is possibly TRBD1 (5 bases). The CDR3 coding sequence is TGTGCCAGCAGCTCCCAGGGTGGGGCTGAAGCTTTCTTT. Its translation is CASSSQGGAEAFF.